This TCR beta chain was obtained from a study of shared clonotypes between healthy human individuals. The germline gives CDR1 SGHNT, CDR2 YYREEE (reference sequence). V was pared by 4 bases and J by 7 bases, with 11 bases of the junction left unmatched. This CDR3 is built from 15 residues. Repertoires were generated with immunoSEQ multiplex PCR, while TCRdb's copy carries only in-frame clones and drops some. The data hold about 700,000 clones, with less than 85% observed a single time. The chain is built from TRBV5-4 and TRBJ2-7; 10 bases line up with TRBD1. This clonotype was sampled from a young woman in good health. The sequencing sample was made of memory CD4+ T cells sorted from blood. Stated subset: CD45RA-negative fraction. CDR3 residues: CASSNAPDRGREQYF. The DNA of the CDR3 is TGTGCCAGCAGCAACGCTCCCGACAGGGGGCGGGAGCAGTACTTC.